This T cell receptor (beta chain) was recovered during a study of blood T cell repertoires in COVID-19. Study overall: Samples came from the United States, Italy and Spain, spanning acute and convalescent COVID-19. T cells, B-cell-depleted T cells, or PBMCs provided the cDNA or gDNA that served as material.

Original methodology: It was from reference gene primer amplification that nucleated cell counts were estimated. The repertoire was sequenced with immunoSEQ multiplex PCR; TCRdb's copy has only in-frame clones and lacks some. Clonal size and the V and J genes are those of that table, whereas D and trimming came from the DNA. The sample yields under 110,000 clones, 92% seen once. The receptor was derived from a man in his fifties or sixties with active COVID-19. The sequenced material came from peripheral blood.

The CDR3 bases are TGCGCCAGCAGCTTGGGGAGGGATAACACCGGGGAGCTGTTTTTT. This sequence encodes CASSLGRDNTGELFF. The chain uses TRBV5-1 and TRBJ2-2; perhaps TRBD2 as D (6 bases). The germline V gene encodes CDR1 SGHRS and CDR2 YFSETQ. V lost 0 bases and J lost 2, with 8 bases in between. The CDR3 consists of 15 residues.